The entry that follows covers one T cell receptor (beta chain) sequence. Its antigen is not yet known. Base-call qualities are not available, and no considerably larger clone is one nucleotide away. In total, 500 to 700 healthy bone marrow donors made up the cohort. At the time of sampling, every cohort member was nominally healthy, though immune exposures that went unrecorded were likely present. The donor tested CMV seronegative and was one of the 352 seronegative cohort members. Each donor provided a peripheral blood sample, and peripheral blood mononuclear cells were used for TCR beta sequencing. The Qiagen DNeasy Blood Extraction Kit was used to extract genomic DNA from the blood cell samples. Library creation used the immunoSEQ multiplex PCR assay. A mixture of 60 forward primers for TCR Vbeta segments and 13 reverse primers for TCR Jbeta segments was used in the multiplex PCR. The CDR3 region of rearranged TCR beta genes was amplified from genomic DNA by a multiplex PCR assay. Amplified TCR beta libraries were sequenced as 87-base-pair reads on the Illumina HiSeq System. From the authors' description of their analysis: A later analysis tallied around 80 million unique TCR beta chains across the 666 repertoires, and about 10 million of those chains were shared by two or more donors. A nearest-neighbor algorithm error-corrected the raw reads and collapsed the reads into unique sequences, merging closely related sequences to remove PCR and sequencing errors. CDR3 sequences were aligned to IMGT reference sequences to assign V, D and J gene segments. Each retained sequence needed at least a six-nucleotide match to both a V gene segment and a J gene segment. A rearrangement was called productive if the CDR3 had no stop codons and remained in frame with V and J, and every other rearrangement was called non-productive. Following IMGT convention, CDR3 was defined as the stretch from the second conserved V-encoded cysteine to the conserved J-encoded phenylalanine. Sequences without an unambiguous match to a single V gene segment were excluded from the earlier analysis of 450 to 750 of the donors. In an earlier analysis of some 590 of the donors, V segments were called functional above 56.7% productive rearrangements and were called segregating when the between-donor standard deviation exceeded 5%. A statistical classification framework was developed to diagnose cytomegalovirus status using the catalog of TCR beta chain sequences. A later analysis assigned V and J genes by comparing TCR nucleotide sequences with IMGT/GENE-DB human TR gene sequences. In a later analysis, CDR3 sequences and most-parsimonious VDJ recombination scenarios were assigned using the TCRdist pipeline. A later analysis defined each TCR beta chain by its CDR3 amino acid sequence plus V-gene family, and excluded reads lacking a unique V-gene family. A later analysis removed 500 to 650 highly shared, low-generation-probability nucleotide sequences to deal with suspected cross-contamination and a sequencing artifact. For each public chain, a later analysis derived a clonal expansion index from normalized ranks of inferred template counts within each repertoire. In a later analysis, generation probabilities were computed using a VDJ recombination model fitted to out-of-frame rearrangements, and the results were checked against IGoR. In a later analysis, TCR-TCR, TCR-HLA and TCR-CMV co-occurrence was scored with hypergeometric tests, and a repertoire-size bias correction was applied to TCR pairs. To estimate false discovery rates, a later analysis permuted the HLA or CMV assignments 20 times. In a later analysis, co-occurring TCRs were grouped with DBSCAN, and TCRdist sequence similarity was added when clustering was performed within HLA-allele-positive subsets. For co-occurrence clustering, repertoires with fewer than 30,000 or more than 120,000 public chains were excluded, along with roughly 5 repertoires with anomalous nucleotide sharing. TCRdb mirrors the immuneACCESS table, restricted to in-frame sequences. Some clones are absent from its copies; in checked studies, under half trace to an unresolved V gene, and the reason for the others is unknown. V, J and clone size are those of that table, while D and trimming were read from the DNA. The sample has about 120,000 clones on record, less than 70% of them singletons. The ten most abundant clones make up 2.2% of the sample.

The sample originates from a study of cytomegalovirus exposure and HLA in healthy donors (dated by TCRdb to about 2017). About the full investigation: An earlier analysis of 587 of the donors reported more than 250 Gb of sequence data and around 110 million unique TCR beta sequences from roughly 180 million T cells. An early release covering just under 650 HLA-typed donors comprised approximately 290 gigabases of sequencing data and roughly 86 million unique TCR sequences. Among the roughly 390 genotyped donors, approximately 77% belonged to the genetic ancestry cluster associated with self-reported Caucasian donors. The study aimed to test whether signatures of past pathogen exposure could be identified by cataloging public T cell receptors. The study used immunosequencing to profile the T cell repertoires of some 600 subjects and linked those repertoires to cytomegalovirus serostatus. Besides the first cohort of approximately 670 subjects, a separate validation cohort made up of 95 to 150 different subjects was used. To predict cytomegalovirus infection status, the study combined high-throughput TCR immunosequencing, statistical association of individual TCRs with disease status, and machine learning. A later analysis re-analyzed previously published TCR beta repertoires from 600 to 850 donors and added high-resolution HLA genotyping to study TCR occurrence patterns. The later analysis used no new phenotypic data to find candidate immune exposures, relying instead on TCR beta sequences and their occurrence across donors. In an earlier analysis of roughly 540 of the donors, high-throughput TCR beta sequencing was used to judge whether each TCR beta V gene segment behaved as functional or pseudogenic. Donor age, sex, ethnicity and CMV serostatus were compiled alongside the repertoire data. A later genetic analysis took genome-wide SNP genotypes for about three fifths of the roughly 670 donors and used that subset as a discovery cohort. Every discovery cohort repertoire had been produced on one sequencing platform. HLA typing included class I and class II loci at four-digit resolution. The number of typed donors differed by locus: about 620-630 for A, B, C, DRB1 and DQB1; roughly 510 for DQA1; 606 for DPA1; and about 450 for DPB1. Several DR-DQ haplotypes were treated as single units for association and clustering because of strong linkage in the cohort. Among 398 genotyped donors of the cohort, an average of approximately 250,000 unique TCR beta nucleotide sequences were sequenced per donor, roughly 18% of them non-productive. On the study overall, not on this receptor specifically: The only immune exposure information available for the cohort was CMV serostatus. The authors suggested that the approach could potentially be extended to other disease states and immunological phenotypes. According to a later analysis, most CMV-associated TCR beta chains appeared to be HLA-restricted, and the HLA associations seemed to be driven largely by CMV exposure. In a later analysis, some 18,000 TCR beta sequences were associated with specific HLA alleles at a false discovery rate of 0.05. HLA typing was unavailable for some donors at each locus, so association tests used only the typed subset. The study gave a list of roughly 150 TCR beta chains associated with cytomegalovirus. Cytomegalovirus status was reported to be diagnosed by the classifier with high specificity and sensitivity in both the original and validation cohorts. The earlier analysis of almost 600 of the donors excluded about 16 rarely observed V segments, including chromosome 9 orphons, because counts were too low. An earlier analysis of some 590 of the donors showed that most TCR beta V segments appeared in productive rearrangements either about 87% or about 30% of the time, which broadly matched IMGT annotations. A later analysis reported that several top co-occurrence clusters appeared linked to parvovirus B19, influenza, CMV and Epstein-Barr virus. Sequencing depth was assumed to be roughly uniform across donors in the presence/absence analyses, though that assumption may not hold. Linkage disequilibrium might explain the correlated functional status among segregating V segments, but an unknown experimental factor could not be ruled out. A further reported finding was that TCR beta sequences accurately predicted the HLA-A and HLA-B alleles for most subjects in the first cohort. A group of highly shared sequence variants was considered likely to be a technical artifact of the sequencing pipeline. Most TCR sequences were observed very rarely across donors, whereas some public TCRs were present in many individuals. An association between a missense DCLRE1C variant and V-gene and J-gene trimming of TCR beta chains was found in a later genetic analysis and replicated in an independent cohort. A later analysis found that TCR association rates varied across HLA loci, with DRB1 alleles showing the most associated TCRs and HLA-C alleles the fewest. In a later genetic analysis, fewer N-insertions in productive TCRs were reported among donors in an Asian-associated ancestry cluster than the approximately 710-donor mean. This cohort had only TCR beta chains sequenced, and the lack of alpha or paired-chain data limited which features could be detected. A later analysis found that HLA-associated TCR beta chains were more clonally expanded and had lower generation probabilities than equally common non-associated chains. A few of the identified cytomegalovirus-associated TCR beta chains were confirmed in vitro to be specific for cytomegalovirus antigens. Assigning TCR associations to individual alleles was difficult when HLA alleles, especially DR and DQ, strongly co-occurred.

The sample comprised PBMCs. The sequence was obtained from a woman in her 30s in good health and CMV-seronegative.

The CDR3 is CASTLRDEGRYTEAFF. The bases are TGTGCCAGCACCTTACGGGATGAGGGCAGGTACACTGAAGCTTTCTTT. The rearranged chain carries TRBV6-6 and TRBJ1-1, with the D gene not clear enough to name. From a lookup of the germline V gene (reference sequence), CDR1 and CDR2 are MNHNY and SVGAGI. V lost 7 bases and J lost 3 bases; the stretch between them is 21 bases long. The CDR3 has 16 amino acids, counting the end cysteine and phenylalanine. The kept DNA is CDR3 alone, 48 bases in frame from the first base.